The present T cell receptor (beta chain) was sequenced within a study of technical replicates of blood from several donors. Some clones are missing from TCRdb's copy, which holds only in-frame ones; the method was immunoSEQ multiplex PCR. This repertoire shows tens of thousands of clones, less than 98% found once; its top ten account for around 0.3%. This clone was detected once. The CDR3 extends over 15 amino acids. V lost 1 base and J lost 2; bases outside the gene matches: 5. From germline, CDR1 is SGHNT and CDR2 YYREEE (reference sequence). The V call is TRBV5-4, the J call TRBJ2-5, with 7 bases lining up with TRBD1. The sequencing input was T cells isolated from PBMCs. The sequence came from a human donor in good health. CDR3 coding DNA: TGTGCCAGCAGCTTGACCAGGGGGAAACAAGAGACCCAGTACTTC. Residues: CASSLTRGKQETQYF. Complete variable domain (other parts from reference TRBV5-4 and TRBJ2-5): ETGVTQSPTHLIKTRGQQVTLRCSSQSGHNTVSWYQQALGQGPQFIFQYYREEENGRGNFPPRFSGLQFPNYSSELNVNALELDDSALYLCASSLTRGKQETQYFGPGTRLLVL.